This T cell receptor (beta chain) was recovered during a study of blood T cell repertoires in COVID-19. Germline V CDR1 and CDR2: MNHEY, SMNVEV (reference sequence). The CDR3 length is 13 residues. V was pared by 1 base and J by 7 bases, with 10 bases between. TCRdb's table, derived via immunoSEQ multiplex PCR, lists solely in-frame clones and lacks some. This sample has more than 90,000 clones; approximately 80% occur once, and the top ten carry roughly a tenth. Sequenced material: peripheral blood. The chain couples TRBV27 to TRBJ2-5; no clear D. The receptor's source is a woman of 80 years or more with acute or convalescent COVID-19. As DNA, the CDR3 is TGTGCCAGCAGTTTATTGAGGAGTAGGACCCAGTACTTC. Encoded protein: CASSLLRSRTQYF.